A single sample gave rise to the 21 T cell receptor beta chains below, sequenced in a study of T cell repertoires in ileal Crohn's disease. The assay was immunoSEQ multiplex PCR, and TCRdb's table has in-frame clones only and misses some. The sample includes more than 12,000 clones, about 70% of them seen just once. Sequencing was carried out using ileal tissue. The receptors come from an adult with Crohn's disease.

This sequence joins TRBV19 and TRBJ1-1; tentative D call: TRBD1 (5 bases). The ends were cut back, 1 base at V and 3 bases at J, with 15 bases in the middle. Germline CDR1 is LNHDA and CDR2 is SQIVND (reference sequence). The CDR3 runs 16 residues. CDR3 loop: CASSIVSPWGYTEAFF. In nucleotides, the CDR3 is TGTGCCAGTAGTATAGTTTCACCGTGGGGCTACACTGAAGCTTTCTTT.

This chain uses TRBV19 with TRBJ1-1; a possible D gene is TRBD1 (5 bases). The V gene lost 5 bases and the J gene lost 4 bases, with 23 bases spanning the gap. There are 17 residues in the CDR3. From germline, CDR1 is LNHDA and CDR2 SQIVND (reference sequence). The CDR3 DNA reads as TGTGCCAGTAGTTCAATTCCCTACGCGGGGGGAGGCACTGAAGCTTTCTTT. Residues: CASSSIPYAGGGTEAFF.

This chain's CDR3 is CASSLGDTPYEQYF. The CDR3 bases are TGCGCCAGCAGCTTAGGGGACACCCCCTACGAGCAGTACTTC. The rearrangement links TRBV5-1 to TRBJ2-7; maybe TRBD1 (6 bases). CDR1 is SGHRS, CDR2 YFSETQ, per germline. V lost 2 bases to trimming and J lost 2 bases, with 11 bases between them. The CDR3 runs to 14 residues.

This chain connects TRBV7-9 to TRBJ2-1; 11 bases fit TRBD2. Germline V gene lookup returns CDR1 SEHNR and CDR2 FQNEAQ (reference sequence). There are 16 residues in the CDR3. V shed 7 bases and J 7 bases; nucleotides not matched to a gene: 12. For the CDR3, the DNA is TGTGCCAGCATCCGTGGTAGCGGGGGGGCCTTTAATGAGCAGTTCTTC. Amino acids: CASIRGSGGAFNEQFF.

The rearrangement links TRBV29-1 to TRBJ2-3; D is perhaps TRBD1 (6 bases). Germline CDR1 SQVTM, CDR2 ANQGSEA. Trimming removed 0 bases at V and 6 bases at J, with 16 bases between. CDR3 length: 15 amino acids. DNA of the CDR3: TGCAGCGTTGAAGAGGCCCGGGCAGGGGCGGATACGCAGTATTTT. Its protein product is CSVEEARAGADTQYF.

V gene TRBV5-5 combines with J gene TRBJ2-1; 8 bases align to TRBD2. CDR1 and CDR2 from the germline V gene are SGHKS and YYEKEE (reference sequence). The CDR3 has 15 residues. V lost 4 bases and J lost 1; bases outside the gene matches: 4. CDR3 in DNA: TGTGCCAGCAGCCCCGGGGGGGGTTCCTACAATGAGCAGTTCTTC. Amino acid sequence: CASSPGGGSYNEQFF.

V gene TRBV19 combines with J gene TRBJ2-1; D is undetermined. V lost 1 base, J lost 8 bases, and 9 bases lay in between. The CDR3 is 13 amino acids. Per the germline V gene, CDR1 is LNHDA and CDR2 is SQIVND (reference sequence). This chain's CDR3 is CASSIAHSDEQFF. The CDR3 DNA reads TGTGCCAGTAGTATAGCCCACTCGGATGAGCAGTTCTTC.

The chain couples TRBV6-5 to TRBJ1-5; D not certain. V was clipped by 2 bases and J by 4 bases, with 12 bases between them. This CDR3 is built from 15 residues. Germline V gives CDR1 MNHEY, CDR2 SVGAGI. The CDR3 here is CASSYQLGSNQPQHF. The CDR3, as DNA: TGTGCCAGCAGTTACCAACTCGGCAGTAATCAGCCCCAGCATTTT.

V gene TRBV7-3 combines with J gene TRBJ1-1, with D tentatively TRBD1 (6 bases). The CDR3 runs 14 residues. V dropped 5 bases and J dropped 1 base, with 11 bases sitting between them. Germline V gene lookup returns CDR1 SGHTA and CDR2 FQGTGA. CDR3: CASSRQAGNTEAFF. The CDR3 DNA follows: TGTGCCAGCAGCAGACAGGCGGGGAACACTGAAGCTTTCTTT.

The chain links TRBV5-1 to TRBJ1-2; TRBD1 matches at 8 bases. The germline CDR1 and CDR2 sequences are SGHRS and YFSETQ. Trimming cost V 3 bases and J 4 bases; bases outside gene matches: 5. The CDR3 covers 14 residues. The CDR3 DNA reads as TGCGCCAGCAGCTCTCAGGGGGCCCTCTATGGCTACACCTTC. This codes for CASSSQGALYGYTF.

This sequence joins TRBV11-2 and TRBJ2-1; D is unclear. V was cut by 3 bases and J by 4 bases, with 10 bases left in between. Germline CDR1 SGHAT, CDR2 FQNNGV. This CDR3 has 14 amino acids. The CDR3 region is CASSLYSLYNEQFF. CDR3 DNA sequence: TGTGCCAGCAGCTTGTACAGCTTATACAATGAGCAGTTCTTC.

V and J are TRBV11-1 and TRBJ1-2, with D hard to call. Germline CDR1 reads SGHAT; CDR2 reads FQDESV (reference sequence). V shed 5 bases and J shed 8 bases, with 12 bases lying between them. The CDR3 covers 12 residues. The CDR3 spells CASSPSREGYTF. CDR3 nucleotide sequence: TGTGCCAGCAGCCCCAGCCGGGAAGGCTACACCTTC.

The gene calls are TRBV4-1 and TRBJ2-5; TRBD1 matches 10 bases. The CDR3 has 17 amino acids. CDR1 and CDR2 (germline): MGHRA, YSYEKL. J gave up 4 bases and V 2 bases, and 10 bases lay outside the gene matches. DNA for the CDR3: TGCGCCAGCAGCCAAAGCCAGGGGACAGGGGTCCCAGAGACCCAGTACTTC. This sequence encodes CASSQSQGTGVPETQYF.

This clone was seen a handful of times. V usage is TRBV7-3 and J usage is TRBJ2-3; possibly TRBD2 for D (6 bases). CDR3 length: 16 amino acids. Trimming took 2 bases from V and 1 from J, leaving 13 bases between them. Germline CDR1 reads SGHTA; CDR2 reads FQGTGA. CDR3 in DNA: TGTGCCAGCAGCTTATTCGGCCAGCGGGGCACAGATACGCAGTATTTT. Protein sequence: CASSLFGQRGTDTQYF.

The rearrangement uses TRBV29-1 and TRBJ2-3, with TRBD2 matching 16 bases. V gave up 1 base and J gave up 4 bases; unmatched junction bases: 5. Germline CDR1 is SQVTM and CDR2 is ANQGSEA. CDR3 size: 17 residues. The CDR3 DNA reads TGCAGCGTTGAAGTGGGACTAGCGGGGGGGCCGCCAGATACGCAGTATTTT. It specifies CSVEVGLAGGPPDTQYF.

The chain recombines TRBV7-9 with TRBJ1-3, with 8 bases aligning to TRBD1. The germline V gene encodes CDR1 SEHNR and CDR2 FQNEAQ (reference sequence). J gave up 1 base and V 5 bases, and 1 base lay outside the gene matches. The CDR3 runs to 14 residues. The CDR3 reads CASSGQGSGNTIYF. The CDR3 nucleotides are TGTGCCAGCAGCGGACAGGGTTCTGGAAACACCATATATTTT.

This clone was recorded a few times. This sequence joins TRBV2 and TRBJ1-6; TRBD1 aligns across 9 bases. Germline CDR1 is SNHLY and CDR2 is FYNNEI. This CDR3 contains 20 residues. V was clipped by 5 bases and J by 8 bases; unmatched bases: 22. The CDR3 DNA follows: TGTGCCAGCAGTCGGACTGGGGGACAGGGTTCAACGGGAGGCTATTCACCCCTCCACTTT. It yields the protein CASSRTGGQGSTGGYSPLHF.

The V gene is TRBV5-4, the J gene TRBJ1-6, with 9 bases that match TRBD1. The length of the CDR3 is 16 residues. With 0 bases clipped from V and 5 bases from J, the junction kept 3 bases outside the gene matches. Germline-derived CDR1 and CDR2 are SGHNT and YYREEE (reference sequence). CDR3 region: CASSLGRTGDNSPLHF. The DNA of the CDR3 is TGTGCCAGCAGCTTGGGGCGGACAGGGGATAATTCACCCCTCCACTTT.

This clone has more than one count but fewer than ten. This chain links TRBV28 with TRBJ1-2; D unclear. This CDR3 has 13 amino acids. Germline V gene sequence: CDR1 MDHEN, CDR2 SYDVKM. V lost 3 bases, J lost 4 bases, and 9 bases lay in between. The CDR3 loop reads CASSLDGAYGYTF. The CDR3 DNA is TGTGCCAGCAGTTTGGACGGCGCCTATGGCTACACCTTC.

The V gene is TRBV6-5, the J gene TRBJ1-1; D remains unclear. V dropped 5 bases and J dropped 9 bases, with 13 bases sitting between them. The CDR3 has 12 residues. The V gene's germline CDR1 is MNHEY and CDR2 SVGAGI. CDR3 DNA: TGTGCCAGCAGTGAATCGGTCCGAAAAGCTTTCTTT. This translates into CASSESVRKAFF.

This clone occurred a few times. The chain has TRBV11-2 and TRBJ2-1; 10 bases agree with TRBD2. V gave up 1 base and J gave up 6 bases; unmatched junction bases: 6. Germline V gives CDR1 SGHAT, CDR2 FQNNGV. There are 16 residues in the CDR3. The CDR3 DNA sequence: TGTGCCAGCAGCTTAGGCGGTCTAGCGGGGGTCAATGAGCAGTTCTTC. It specifies CASSLGGLAGVNEQFF.